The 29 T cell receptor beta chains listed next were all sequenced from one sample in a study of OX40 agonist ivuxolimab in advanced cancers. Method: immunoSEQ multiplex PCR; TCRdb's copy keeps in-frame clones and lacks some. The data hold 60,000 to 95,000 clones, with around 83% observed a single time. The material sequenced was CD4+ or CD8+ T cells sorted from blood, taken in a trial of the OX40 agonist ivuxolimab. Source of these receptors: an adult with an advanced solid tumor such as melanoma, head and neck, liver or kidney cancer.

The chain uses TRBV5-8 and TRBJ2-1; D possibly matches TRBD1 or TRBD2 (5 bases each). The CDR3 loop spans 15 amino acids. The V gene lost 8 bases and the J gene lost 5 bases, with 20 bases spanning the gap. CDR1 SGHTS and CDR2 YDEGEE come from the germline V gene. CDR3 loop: CASLGTGGLHNEQFF. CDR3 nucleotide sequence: TGTGCCAGTCTCGGGACCGGCGGACTCCACAATGAGCAGTTCTTC.

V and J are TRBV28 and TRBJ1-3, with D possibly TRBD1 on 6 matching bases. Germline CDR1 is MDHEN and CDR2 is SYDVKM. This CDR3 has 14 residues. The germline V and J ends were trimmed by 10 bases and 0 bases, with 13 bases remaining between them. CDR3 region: CATTDRSSGNTIYF. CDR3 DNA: TGTGCCACTACGGACAGAAGCTCTGGAAACACCATATATTTT.

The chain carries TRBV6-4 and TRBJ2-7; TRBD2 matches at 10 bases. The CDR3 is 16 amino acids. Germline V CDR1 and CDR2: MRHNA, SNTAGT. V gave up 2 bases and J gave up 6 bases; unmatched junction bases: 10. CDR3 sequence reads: CASSDGGLAGEVEQYF. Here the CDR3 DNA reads TGTGCCAGCAGTGACGGAGGCCTAGCGGGAGAGGTCGAGCAGTACTTC.

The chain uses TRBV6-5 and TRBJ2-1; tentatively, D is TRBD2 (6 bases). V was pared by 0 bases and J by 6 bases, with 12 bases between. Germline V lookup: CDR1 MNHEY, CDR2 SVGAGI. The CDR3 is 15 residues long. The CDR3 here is CASSYSGDFTNEQFF. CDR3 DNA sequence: TGTGCCAGCAGTTACTCGGGGGACTTCACCAATGAGCAGTTCTTC.

CDR3 bases: TGTGCCACAAGGAAAGGGAGAACTAACACTGAAGCTTTCTTT. Translating gives CATRKGRTNTEAFF. V usage is TRBV6-5 and J usage is TRBJ1-1; D is undetermined. Germline loops: CDR1 MNHEY, CDR2 SVGAGI. V lost 10 bases, J lost 2 bases, and 17 bases lay in between. This CDR3 has 14 residues.

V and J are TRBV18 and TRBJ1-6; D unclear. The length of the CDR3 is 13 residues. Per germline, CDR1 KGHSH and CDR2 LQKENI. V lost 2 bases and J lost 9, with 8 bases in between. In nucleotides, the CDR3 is TGTGCCAGCTCACCAGGTTCCCCTTCACCCCTCCACTTT. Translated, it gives CASSPGSPSPLHF.

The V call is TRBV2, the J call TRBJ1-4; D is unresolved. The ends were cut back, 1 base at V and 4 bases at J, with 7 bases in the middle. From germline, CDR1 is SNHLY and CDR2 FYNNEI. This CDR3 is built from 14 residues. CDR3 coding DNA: TGTGCCAGCAGTGAAGGGATGTATAATGAAAAACTGTTTTTT. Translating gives CASSEGMYNEKLFF.

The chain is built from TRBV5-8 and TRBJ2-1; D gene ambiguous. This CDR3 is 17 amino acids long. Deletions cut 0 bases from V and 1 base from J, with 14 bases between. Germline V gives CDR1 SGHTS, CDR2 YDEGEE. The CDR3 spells CASSLAYGLGSYNEQFF. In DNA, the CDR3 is TGTGCCAGCAGCTTGGCGTATGGGCTAGGGTCCTACAATGAGCAGTTCTTC.

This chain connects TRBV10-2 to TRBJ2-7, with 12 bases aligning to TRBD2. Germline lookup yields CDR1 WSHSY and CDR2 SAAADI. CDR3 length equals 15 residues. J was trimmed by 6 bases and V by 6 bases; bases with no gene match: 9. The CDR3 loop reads CASSEKTSGSLEQYF. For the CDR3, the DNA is TGCGCCAGCAGCGAAAAGACTAGCGGGAGTCTCGAGCAGTACTTC.

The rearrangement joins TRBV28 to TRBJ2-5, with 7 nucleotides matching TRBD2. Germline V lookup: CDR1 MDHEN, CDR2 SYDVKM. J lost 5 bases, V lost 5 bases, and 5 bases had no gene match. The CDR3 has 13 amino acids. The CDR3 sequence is CASSPGTTETQYF. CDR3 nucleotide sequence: TGTGCCAGCAGTCCTGGGACTACGGAGACCCAGTACTTC.

CDR3 bases: TGTGCCAGCAGTTTCCTCAGTGGGGGACGCCGACGGGAGCAGTACTTC. Protein sequence: CASSFLSGGRRREQYF. V is TRBV6-5 and J is TRBJ2-7, with D perhaps TRBD1 or TRBD2 (5 bases each). CDR3 length equals 16 residues. Per germline, CDR1 MNHEY and CDR2 SVGAGI. Trimming took 4 bases from V and 7 from J, leaving 23 bases between them.

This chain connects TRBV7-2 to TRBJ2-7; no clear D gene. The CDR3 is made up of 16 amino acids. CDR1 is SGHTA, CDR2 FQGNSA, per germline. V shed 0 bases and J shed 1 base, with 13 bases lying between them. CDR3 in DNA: TGTGCCAGCAGCTTAGCGGTCTCTAGGCAATCCTACGAGCAGTACTTC. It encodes CASSLAVSRQSYEQYF.

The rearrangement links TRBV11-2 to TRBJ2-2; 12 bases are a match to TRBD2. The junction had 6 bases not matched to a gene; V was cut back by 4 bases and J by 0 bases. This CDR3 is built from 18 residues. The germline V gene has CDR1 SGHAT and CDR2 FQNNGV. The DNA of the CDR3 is TGTGCCAGCAGCTCCAGGACTAGCGGGATCGCGAACACCGGGGAGCTGTTTTTT. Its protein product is CASSSRTSGIANTGELFF. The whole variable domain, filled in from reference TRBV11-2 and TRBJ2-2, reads EAGVAQSPRYKIIEKRQSVAFWCNPISGHATLYWYQQILGQGPKLLIQFQNNGVVDDSQLPKDRFSAERLKGVDSTLKIQPAKLEDSAVYLCASSSRTSGIANTGELFFGEGSRLTVL.

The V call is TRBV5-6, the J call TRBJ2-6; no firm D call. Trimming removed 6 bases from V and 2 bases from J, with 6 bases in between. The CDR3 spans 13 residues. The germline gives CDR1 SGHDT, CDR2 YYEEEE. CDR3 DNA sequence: TGTGCCAGCACCGTAACTGGGGCCAACGTCCTGACTTTC. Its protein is CASTVTGANVLTF.

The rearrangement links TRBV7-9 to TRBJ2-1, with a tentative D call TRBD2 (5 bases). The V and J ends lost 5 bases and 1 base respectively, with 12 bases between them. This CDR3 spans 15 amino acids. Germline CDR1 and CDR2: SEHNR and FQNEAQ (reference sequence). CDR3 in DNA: TGTGCCAGCAGCCATCAGCGGAGGTCCTACAATGAGCAGTTCTTC. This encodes CASSHQRRSYNEQFF.

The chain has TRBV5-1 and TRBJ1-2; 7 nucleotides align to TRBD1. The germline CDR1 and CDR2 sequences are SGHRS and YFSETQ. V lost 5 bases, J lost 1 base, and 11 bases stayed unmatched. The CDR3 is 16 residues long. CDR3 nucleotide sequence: TGCGCCAGCAGTCCTAGTGTAGGGGGCGGTAACTATGGCTACACCTTC. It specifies CASSPSVGGGNYGYTF.

CDR3 amino acids: CAIGQGAGNEQFF. The CDR3 DNA follows: TGTGCCATAGGACAGGGGGCCGGGAATGAGCAGTTCTTC. The chain employs TRBV10-3 and TRBJ2-1; 11 bases fit TRBD1. Germline CDR1 is ENHRY and CDR2 is SYGVKD. V dropped 9 bases and J dropped 7; count of bases not matched to a gene: 5. The CDR3 is made up of 13 amino acids.

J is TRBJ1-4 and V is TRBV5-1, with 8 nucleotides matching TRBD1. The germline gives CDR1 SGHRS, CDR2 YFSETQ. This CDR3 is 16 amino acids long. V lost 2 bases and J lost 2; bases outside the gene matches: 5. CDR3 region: CASSFLRQGTNEKLFF. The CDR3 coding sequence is TGCGCCAGCAGCTTCCTAAGACAGGGGACTAATGAAAAACTGTTTTTT.

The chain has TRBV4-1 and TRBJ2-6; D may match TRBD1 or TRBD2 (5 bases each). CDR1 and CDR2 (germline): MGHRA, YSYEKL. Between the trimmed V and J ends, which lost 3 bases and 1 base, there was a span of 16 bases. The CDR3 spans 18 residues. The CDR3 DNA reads TGCGCCAGCAGCCAGCCGGGGCGGGCCCTTTCTGGGGCCAACGTCCTGACTTTC. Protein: CASSQPGRALSGANVLTF.

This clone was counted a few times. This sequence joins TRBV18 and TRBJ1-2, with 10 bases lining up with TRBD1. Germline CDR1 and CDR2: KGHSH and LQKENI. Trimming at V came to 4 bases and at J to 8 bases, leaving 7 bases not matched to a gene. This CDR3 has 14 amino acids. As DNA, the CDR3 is TGTGCCAGCTCACTTGGGACAGGGGAAGACGGCTACACCTTC. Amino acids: CASSLGTGEDGYTF.

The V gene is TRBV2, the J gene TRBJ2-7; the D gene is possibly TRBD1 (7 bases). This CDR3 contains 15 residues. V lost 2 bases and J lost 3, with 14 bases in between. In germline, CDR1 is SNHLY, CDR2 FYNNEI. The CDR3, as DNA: TGTGCCAGCAGTGAAAGTGCAGGGGGAGGCTACGAGCAGTACTTC. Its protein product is CASSESAGGGYEQYF.

The CDR3 nucleotides are TGCGCCAGCAGCACCAGGGGCCGACCTAACTATGGCTACACCTTC. Its translation: CASSTRGRPNYGYTF. The gene calls are TRBV5-1 and TRBJ1-2, with a weak D call TRBD1 (6 bases). The CDR3 runs 15 residues. Germline CDR1 and CDR2: SGHRS and YFSETQ. Trimming cost V 4 bases and J 0 bases, with 13 bases left between them.

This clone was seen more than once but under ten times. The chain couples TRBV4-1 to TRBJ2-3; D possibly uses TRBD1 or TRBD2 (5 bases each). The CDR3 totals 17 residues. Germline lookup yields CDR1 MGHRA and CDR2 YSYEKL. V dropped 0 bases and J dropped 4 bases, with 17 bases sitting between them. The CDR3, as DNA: TGCGCCAGCAGCCAAGATCCGGGGACCTTGCTGGCAGATACGCAGTATTTT. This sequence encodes CASSQDPGTLLADTQYF.

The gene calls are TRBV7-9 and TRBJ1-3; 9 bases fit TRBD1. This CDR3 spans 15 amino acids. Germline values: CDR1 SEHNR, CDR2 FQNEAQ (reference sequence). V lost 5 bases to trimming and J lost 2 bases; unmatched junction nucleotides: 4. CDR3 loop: CASSLRTGAGNTIYF. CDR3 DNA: TGTGCCAGCAGCCTTAGGACAGGGGCTGGAAACACCATATATTTT. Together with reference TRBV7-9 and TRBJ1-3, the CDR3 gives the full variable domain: DTGVSQNPRHKITKRGQNVTFRCDPISEHNRLYWYRQTLGQGPEFLTYFQNEAQLEKSRLLSDRFSAERPKGSFSTLEIQRTEQGDSAMYLCASSLRTGAGNTIYFGEGSWLTVV.

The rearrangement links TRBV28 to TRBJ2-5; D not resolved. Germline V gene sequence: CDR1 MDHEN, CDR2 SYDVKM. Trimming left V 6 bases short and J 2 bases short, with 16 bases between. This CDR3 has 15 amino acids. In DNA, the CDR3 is TGTGCCAGCAGACCAACCGCAAAGAGACAAGAGACCCAGTACTTC. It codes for CASRPTAKRQETQYF.

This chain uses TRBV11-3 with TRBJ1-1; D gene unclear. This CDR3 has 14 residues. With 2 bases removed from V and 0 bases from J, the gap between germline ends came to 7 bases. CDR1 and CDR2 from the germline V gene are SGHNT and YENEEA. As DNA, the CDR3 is TGTGCCAGCAGCTTAAATCAGGTGAACACTGAAGCTTTCTTT. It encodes CASSLNQVNTEAFF.

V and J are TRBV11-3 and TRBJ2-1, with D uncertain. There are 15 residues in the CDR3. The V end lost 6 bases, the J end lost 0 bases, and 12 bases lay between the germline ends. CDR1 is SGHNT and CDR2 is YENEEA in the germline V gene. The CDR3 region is CASSPEANSYNEQFF. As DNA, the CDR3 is TGTGCCAGCAGTCCTGAGGCTAACTCCTACAATGAGCAGTTCTTC.

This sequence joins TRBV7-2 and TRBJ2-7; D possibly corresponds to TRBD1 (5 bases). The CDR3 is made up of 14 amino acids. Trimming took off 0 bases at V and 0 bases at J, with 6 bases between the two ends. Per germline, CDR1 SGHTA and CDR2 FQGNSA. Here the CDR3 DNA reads TGTGCCAGCAGCTTAGCGACAGCCTCCTACGAGCAGTACTTC. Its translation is CASSLATASYEQYF.

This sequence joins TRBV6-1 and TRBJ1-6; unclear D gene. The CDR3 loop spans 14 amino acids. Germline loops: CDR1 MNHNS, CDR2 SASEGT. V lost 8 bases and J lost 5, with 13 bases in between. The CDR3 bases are TGTGCCAGCGGAATCGGGGAGAATAATTCACCCCTCCACTTT. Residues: CASGIGENNSPLHF.